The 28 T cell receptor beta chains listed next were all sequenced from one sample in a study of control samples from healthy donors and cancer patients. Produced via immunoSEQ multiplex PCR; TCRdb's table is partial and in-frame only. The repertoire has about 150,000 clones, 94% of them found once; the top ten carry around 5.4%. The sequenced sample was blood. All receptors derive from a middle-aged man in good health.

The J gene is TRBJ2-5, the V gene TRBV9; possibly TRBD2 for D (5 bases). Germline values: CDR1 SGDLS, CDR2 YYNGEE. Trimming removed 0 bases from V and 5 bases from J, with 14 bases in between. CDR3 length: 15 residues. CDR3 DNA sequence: TGTGCCAGCAGCGTAGGGTCGTCGGGCGGGGAGACCCAGTACTTC. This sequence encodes CASSVGSSGGETQYF. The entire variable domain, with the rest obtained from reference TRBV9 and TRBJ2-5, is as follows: DSGVTQTPKHLITATGQRVTLRCSPRSGDLSVYWYQQSLDQGLQFLIQYYNGEERAKGNILERFSAQQFPDLHSELNLSSLELGDSALYFCASSVGSSGGETQYFGPGTRLLVL.

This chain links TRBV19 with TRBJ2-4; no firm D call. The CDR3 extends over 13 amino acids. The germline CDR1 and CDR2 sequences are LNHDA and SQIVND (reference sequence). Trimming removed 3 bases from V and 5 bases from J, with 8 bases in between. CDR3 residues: CASSITVQNIQYF. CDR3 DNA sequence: TGTGCCAGTAGTATCACCGTCCAAAACATTCAGTACTTC.

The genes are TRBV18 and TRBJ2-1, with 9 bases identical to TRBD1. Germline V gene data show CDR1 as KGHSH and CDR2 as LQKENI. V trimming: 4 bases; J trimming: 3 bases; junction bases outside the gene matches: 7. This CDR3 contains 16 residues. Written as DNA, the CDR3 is TGTGCCAGCTCACAGGCCTCGGGACAGGGCTACAATGAGCAGTTCTTC. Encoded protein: CASSQASGQGYNEQFF. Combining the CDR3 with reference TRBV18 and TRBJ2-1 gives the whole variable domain NAGVMQNPRHLVRRRGQEARLRCSPMKGHSHVYWYRQLPEEGLKFMVYLQKENIIDESGMPKERFSAEFPKEGPSILRIQQVVRGDSAAYFCASSQASGQGYNEQFFGPGTRLTVL.

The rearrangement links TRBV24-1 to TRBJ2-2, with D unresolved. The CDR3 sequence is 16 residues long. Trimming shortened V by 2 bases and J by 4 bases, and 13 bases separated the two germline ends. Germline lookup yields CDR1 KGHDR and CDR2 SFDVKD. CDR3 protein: CATSDSRKPGTGELFF. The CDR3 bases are TGTGCCACCAGTGATTCTCGGAAGCCGGGCACCGGGGAGCTGTTTTTT.

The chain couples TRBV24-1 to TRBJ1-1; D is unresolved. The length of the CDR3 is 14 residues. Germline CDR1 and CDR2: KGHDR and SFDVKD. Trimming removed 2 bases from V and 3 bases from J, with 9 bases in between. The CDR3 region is CATSDSRWDTEAFF. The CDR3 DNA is TGTGCCACCAGTGATTCCCGGTGGGACACTGAAGCTTTCTTT.

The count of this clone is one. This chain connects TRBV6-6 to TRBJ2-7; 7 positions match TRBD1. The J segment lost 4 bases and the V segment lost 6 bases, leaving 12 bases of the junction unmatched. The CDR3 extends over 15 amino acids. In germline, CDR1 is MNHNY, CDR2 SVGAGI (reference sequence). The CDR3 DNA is TGTGCCAGCAGGCCCCGAACAGGGGTTGTATACGAGCAGTACTTC. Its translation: CASRPRTGVVYEQYF.

The CDR3 DNA reads as TGTGCTAGTGGTTTGGGCGGTGGAAACACCATATATTTT. Residues: CASGLGGGNTIYF. V usage is TRBV12-5 and J usage is TRBJ1-3; the D is unclear. The CDR3 runs 13 residues. The V gene's germline CDR1 is LGHNT and CDR2 FRNRAP. Trimming removed 1 base at V and 3 bases at J, with 4 bases between.

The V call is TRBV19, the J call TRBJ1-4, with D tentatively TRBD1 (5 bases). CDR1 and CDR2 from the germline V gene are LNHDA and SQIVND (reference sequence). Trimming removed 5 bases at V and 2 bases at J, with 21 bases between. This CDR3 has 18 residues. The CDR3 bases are TGTGCCAGTAGTTTAAGAAGGGCAGGGAAGACCACTAATGAAAAACTGTTTTTT. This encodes CASSLRRAGKTTNEKLFF. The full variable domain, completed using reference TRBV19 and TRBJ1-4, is DGGITQSPKYLFRKEGQNVTLSCEQNLNHDAMYWYRQDPGQGLRLIYYSQIVNDFQKGDIAEGYSVSREKKESFPLTVTSAQKNPTAFYLCASSLRRAGKTTNEKLFFGSGTQLSVL.

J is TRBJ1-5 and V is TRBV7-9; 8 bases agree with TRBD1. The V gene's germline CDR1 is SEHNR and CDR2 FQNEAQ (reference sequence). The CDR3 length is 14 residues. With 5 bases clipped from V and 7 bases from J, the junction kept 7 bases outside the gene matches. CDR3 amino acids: CASSRGQDAQPQHF. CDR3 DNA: TGTGCCAGCAGCCGGGGACAGGACGCCCAGCCCCAGCATTTT.

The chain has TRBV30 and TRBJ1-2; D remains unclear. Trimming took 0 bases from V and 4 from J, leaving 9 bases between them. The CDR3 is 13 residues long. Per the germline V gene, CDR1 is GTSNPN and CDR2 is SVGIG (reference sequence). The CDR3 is CAWSVDGFYGYTF. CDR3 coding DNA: TGTGCCTGGAGTGTAGACGGCTTCTATGGCTACACCTTC.

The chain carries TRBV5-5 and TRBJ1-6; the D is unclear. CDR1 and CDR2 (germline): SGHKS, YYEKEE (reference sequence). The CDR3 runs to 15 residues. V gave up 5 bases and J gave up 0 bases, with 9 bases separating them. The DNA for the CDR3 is TGTGCCAGCAGGAAATTAAGCTCCTATAATTCACCCCTCCACTTT. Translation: CASRKLSSYNSPLHF.

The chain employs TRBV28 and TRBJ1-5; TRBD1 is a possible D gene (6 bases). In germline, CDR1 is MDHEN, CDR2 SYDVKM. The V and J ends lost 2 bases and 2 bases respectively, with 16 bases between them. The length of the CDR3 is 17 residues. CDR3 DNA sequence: TGTGCCAGCAGTTTACGGGGGGGCAGGGGAGGCAATCAGCCCCAGCATTTT. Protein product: CASSLRGGRGGNQPQHF.

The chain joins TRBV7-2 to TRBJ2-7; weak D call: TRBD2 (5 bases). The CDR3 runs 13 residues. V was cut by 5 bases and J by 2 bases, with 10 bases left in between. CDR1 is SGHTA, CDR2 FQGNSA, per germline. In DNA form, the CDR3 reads TGTGCCAGCAGCGATTACGGGGCCTACGAGCAGTACTTC. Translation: CASSDYGAYEQYF.

CDR3 in DNA: TGTGCCAGCAGCTTCGGGTGGGGGGCGAGTTATGGCTACACCTTC. It translates to CASSFGWGASYGYTF. The V call is TRBV5-6, the J call TRBJ1-2, with D possibly TRBD1 on 6 matching bases. Germline CDR1 is SGHDT and CDR2 is YYEEEE. The CDR3 extends over 15 amino acids. The germline V and J ends were trimmed by 2 bases and 5 bases, with 16 bases remaining between them.

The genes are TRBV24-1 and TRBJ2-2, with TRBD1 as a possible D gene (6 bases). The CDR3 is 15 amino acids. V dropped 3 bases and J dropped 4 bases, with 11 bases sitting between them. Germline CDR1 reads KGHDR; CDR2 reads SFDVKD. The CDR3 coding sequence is TGTGCCACCAGTGATCCAGGGGTTCGCACCGGGGAGCTGTTTTTT. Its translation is CATSDPGVRTGELFF.

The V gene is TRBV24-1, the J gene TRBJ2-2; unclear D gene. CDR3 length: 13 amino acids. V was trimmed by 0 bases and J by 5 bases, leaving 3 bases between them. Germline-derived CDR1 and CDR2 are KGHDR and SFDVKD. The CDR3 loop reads CATSDLRTGELFF. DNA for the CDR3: TGTGCCACCAGTGATTTGAGGACCGGGGAGCTGTTTTTT.

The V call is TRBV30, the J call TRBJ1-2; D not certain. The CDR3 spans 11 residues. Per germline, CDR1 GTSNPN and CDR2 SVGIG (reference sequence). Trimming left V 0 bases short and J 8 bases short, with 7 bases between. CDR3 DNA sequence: TGTGCCTGGAGTGTAAAGTGGGGCTACACCTTC. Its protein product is CAWSVKWGYTF.

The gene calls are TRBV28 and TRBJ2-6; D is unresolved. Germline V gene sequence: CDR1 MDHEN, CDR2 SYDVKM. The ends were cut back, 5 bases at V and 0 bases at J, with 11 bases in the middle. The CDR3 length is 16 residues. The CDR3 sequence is CASSVHPNSGANVLTF. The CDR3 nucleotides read TGTGCCAGCAGTGTACACCCGAACTCTGGGGCCAACGTCCTGACTTTC.

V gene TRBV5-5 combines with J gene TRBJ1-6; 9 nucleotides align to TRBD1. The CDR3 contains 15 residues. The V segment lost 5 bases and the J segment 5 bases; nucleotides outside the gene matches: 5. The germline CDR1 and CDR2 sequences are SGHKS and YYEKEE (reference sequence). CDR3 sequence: CASRVWDRDNSPLHF. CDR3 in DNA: TGTGCCAGCAGGGTTTGGGACAGGGATAATTCACCCCTCCACTTT.

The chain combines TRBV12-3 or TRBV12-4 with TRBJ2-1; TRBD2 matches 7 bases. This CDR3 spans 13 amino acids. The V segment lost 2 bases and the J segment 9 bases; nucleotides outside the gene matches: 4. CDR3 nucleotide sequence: TGTGCCAGCAGTTTAAGCGGGGTCAGTGAGCAGTTCTTC. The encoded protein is CASSLSGVSEQFF.

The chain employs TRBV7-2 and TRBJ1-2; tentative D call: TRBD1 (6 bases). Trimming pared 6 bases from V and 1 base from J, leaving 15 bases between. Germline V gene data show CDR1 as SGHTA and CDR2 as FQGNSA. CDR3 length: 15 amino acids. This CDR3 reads CASSSPGARNYGYTF. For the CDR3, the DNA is TGTGCCAGCAGTTCCCCGGGGGCGCGTAACTATGGCTACACCTTC.

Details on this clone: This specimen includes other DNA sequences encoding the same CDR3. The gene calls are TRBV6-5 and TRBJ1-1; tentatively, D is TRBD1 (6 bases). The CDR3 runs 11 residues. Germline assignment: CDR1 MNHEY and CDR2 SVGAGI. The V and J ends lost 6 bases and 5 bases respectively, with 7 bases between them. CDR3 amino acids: CASSQGTEAFF. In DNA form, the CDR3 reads TGTGCCAGCAGCCAGGGGACTGAAGCTTTCTTT.

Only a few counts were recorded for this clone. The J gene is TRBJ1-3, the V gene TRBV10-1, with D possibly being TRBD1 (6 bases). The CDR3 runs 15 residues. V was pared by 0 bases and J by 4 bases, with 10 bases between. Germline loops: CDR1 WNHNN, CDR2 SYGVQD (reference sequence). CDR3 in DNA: TGCGCCAGCAGTGAGTCCACAGGGCCAGGAAACACCATATATTTT. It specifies CASSESTGPGNTIYF.

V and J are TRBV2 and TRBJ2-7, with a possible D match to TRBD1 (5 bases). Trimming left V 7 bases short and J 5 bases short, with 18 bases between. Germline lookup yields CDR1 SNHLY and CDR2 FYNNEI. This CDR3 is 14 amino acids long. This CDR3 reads CASISGRVSHEQYF. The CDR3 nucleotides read TGTGCCAGCATATCAGGCAGGGTGTCGCACGAGCAGTACTTC.

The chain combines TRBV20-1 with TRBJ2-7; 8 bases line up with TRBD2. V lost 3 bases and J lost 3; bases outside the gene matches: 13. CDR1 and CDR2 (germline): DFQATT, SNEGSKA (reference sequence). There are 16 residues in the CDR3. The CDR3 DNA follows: TGCAGTGCTAGTAAAACAAAAGCGGGGGCCAGCTACGAGCAGTACTTC. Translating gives CSASKTKAGASYEQYF.

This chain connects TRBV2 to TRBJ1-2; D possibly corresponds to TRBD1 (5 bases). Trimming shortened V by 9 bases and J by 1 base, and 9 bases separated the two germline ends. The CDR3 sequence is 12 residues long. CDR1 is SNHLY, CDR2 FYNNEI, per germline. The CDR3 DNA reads TGTGCCAGTTGGGACGGTAACTATGGCTACACCTTC. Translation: CASWDGNYGYTF. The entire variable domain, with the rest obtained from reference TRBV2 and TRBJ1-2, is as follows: EPEVTQTPSHQVTQMGQEVILRCVPISNHLYFYWYRQILGQKVEFLVSFYNNEISEKSEIFDDQFSVERPDGSNFTLKIRSTKLEDSAMYFCASWDGNYGYTFGSGTRLTVV.

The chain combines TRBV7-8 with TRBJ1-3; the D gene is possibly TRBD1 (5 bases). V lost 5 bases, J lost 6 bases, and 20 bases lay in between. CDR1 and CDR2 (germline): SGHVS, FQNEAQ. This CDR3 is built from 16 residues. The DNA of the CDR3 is TGTGCCAGCAGCCGAGAGAGACAGAGGAGACCAAACACCATATATTTT. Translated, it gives CASSRERQRRPNTIYF.

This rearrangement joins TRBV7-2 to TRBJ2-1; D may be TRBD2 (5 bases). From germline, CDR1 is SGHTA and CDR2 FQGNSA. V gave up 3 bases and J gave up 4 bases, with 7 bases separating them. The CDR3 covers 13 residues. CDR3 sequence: CASSFRGYNEQFF. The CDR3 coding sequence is TGTGCCAGCAGCTTCCGGGGATACAATGAGCAGTTCTTC.